The present TCR beta chain was sequenced within a study of cytomegalovirus exposure and HLA in healthy donors. Overall study results and limits: An assumption of roughly uniform sequencing depth across donors underlay the presence/absence analyses. Confirmation in vitro established that a few CMV-associated chains were specific for CMV antigens. Sequencing had likely introduced a cluster of highly shared sequence variants as an artifact.

Donors sampled were nominally healthy, though unrecorded immune exposures were likely. This clone was found many times. The antigen is not known. Primers: 60 Vbeta forward and 13 Jbeta reverse. TCRdb's table, derived via immunoSEQ multiplex PCR, lists solely in-frame clones and lacks some. The table records tens of thousands of clones, around 53% of them present only once. The CDR3 runs 19 residues. In germline, CDR1 is LGHNA, CDR2 YNFKEQ. V trimming: 0 bases; J trimming: 0 bases; junction bases outside the gene matches: 7. What was sequenced was PBMCs. The TCR comes from a woman in her thirties or forties in good health and CMV-seropositive. The J gene is TRBJ1-6, the V gene TRBV4-2; 8 positions match TRBD1. The CDR3 is CASSQDLDRGGSYNSPLHF. The CDR3, as DNA: TGTGCCAGCAGCCAAGATCTCGACAGGGGTGGCTCCTATAATTCACCCCTCCACTTT.